This T cell receptor beta chain was sequenced for a study of radiation and T cells in renal cell carcinoma. Study-level findings and limits: Top tumor clonotypes rose in blood 2 weeks post-radiation, then contracted. Dominant CDR3 motifs were more common in irradiated tumors than controls.

In regard to this clone: Its antigen is currently unknown.

The treatment is: 15 Gy SBRT to primary tumor, nephrectomy 4 weeks later. TCRdb keeps only in-frame clones here, not all; method: immunoSEQ multiplex PCR. The data show 7,000 to 9,500 clones, about 60% seen once. This specimen consisted of tumor tissue, obtained from a patient whose treatment included radiotherapy and nephrectomy. The TCR was taken from a man aged 60 to 75 with renal cell carcinoma.

The CDR3 DNA sequence: TGTGCCAGCAGTCAAGACCAATCGAACACCGGGGAGCTGTTTTTT. Translated, it gives CASSQDQSNTGELFF. The chain carries TRBV7-2 and TRBJ2-2; D not certain. CDR1 and CDR2 from the germline V gene are SGHTA and FQGNSA. This CDR3 region has 15 residues. Trimming pared 6 bases from V and 0 bases from J, leaving 11 bases between.